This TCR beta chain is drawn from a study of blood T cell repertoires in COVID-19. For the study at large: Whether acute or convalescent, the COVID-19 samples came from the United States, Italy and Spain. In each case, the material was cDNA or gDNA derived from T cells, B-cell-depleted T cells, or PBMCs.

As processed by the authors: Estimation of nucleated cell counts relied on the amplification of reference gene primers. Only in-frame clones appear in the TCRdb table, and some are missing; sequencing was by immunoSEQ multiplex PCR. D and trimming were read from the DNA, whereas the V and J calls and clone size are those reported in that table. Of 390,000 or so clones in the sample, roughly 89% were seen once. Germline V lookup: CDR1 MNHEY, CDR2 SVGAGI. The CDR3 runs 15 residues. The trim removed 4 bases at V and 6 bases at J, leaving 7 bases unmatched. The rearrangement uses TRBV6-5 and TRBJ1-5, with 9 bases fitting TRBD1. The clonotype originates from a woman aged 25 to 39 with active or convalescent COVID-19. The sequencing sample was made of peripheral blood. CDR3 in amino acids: CASSSQWTGAQPQHF. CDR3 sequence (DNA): TGTGCCAGCAGTTCCCAATGGACAGGGGCTCAGCCCCAGCATTTT.